This T cell receptor (beta chain) is drawn from a study of T cell responses to AZD1222 COVID-19 vaccine. Study-wide results and limits: In a largely white British group with more females than males, clonal diversity was possibly underestimated. Receipt of two AZD1222 doses was followed by a rise in Spike-specific TCR breadth and depth. Only six individuals given AZD1222 were seropositive at baseline.

Repertoires were generated with immunoSEQ multiplex PCR, while TCRdb's copy carries only in-frame clones and drops some. The data contain around 83,000 clones, just over 90% of them seen just once; the ten biggest clones take up less than 5.5%. Turning to this clone: The antigen is not known.

Trimming took 0 bases from V and 6 from J, leaving 12 bases between them. Germline V lookup: CDR1 LNHDA, CDR2 SQIVND (reference sequence). This CDR3 region has 15 residues. The source is an adult who received the AZD1222 COVID-19 vaccine. The chain has TRBV19 and TRBJ1-5; D unresolved. This specimen was peripheral blood, taken 28 days after the second AZD1222 dose. Here the CDR3 DNA reads TGTGCCAGTAGTATAGAGGGTAGTGTGGGTCAGCCCCAGCATTTT. This translates into CASSIEGSVGQPQHF.